This is a list of T cell receptor beta chains from one sample in a study of blood T cell repertoires in COVID-19. The table came from immunoSEQ multiplex PCR; TCRdb's copy has only in-frame clones and leaves some out. The data show about 300,000 clones, with approximately 83% seen just once and 9.4% held by the top ten. Sequenced: peripheral blood. These receptors all stem from a woman aged 45-65 years who had recovered from COVID-19. Each CDR3 is given with its conserved first and last residue. A D gene is named only where the DNA matches it firmly. Only some rows state a clone size, as once, few, many or a class for expanded clones.

d_gene: .; len: 14; abundance: .; j_gene: TRBJ2-3; v_gene: TRBV7-2; CDR3aa: CASSLGGPEDTQYF; CDR3nt: TGTGCCAGCAGCTTAGGGGGGCCGGAAGATACGCAGTATTTT
d_gene: .; len: 15; abundance: .; j_gene: TRBJ2-1; v_gene: TRBV27; CDR3aa: CASSLDFPLYNEQFF; CDR3nt: TGTGCCAGCAGTTTAGACTTCCCCCTTTACAATGAGCAGTTCTTC
d_gene: .; len: 13; abundance: .; j_gene: TRBJ2-3; v_gene: TRBV7-2; CDR3aa: CASSPIRGDTQYF; CDR3nt: TGTGCCAGCAGCCCGATTCGGGGAGATACGCAGTATTTT
d_gene: TRBD1; len: 14; abundance: .; j_gene: TRBJ2-7; v_gene: TRBV2; CDR3aa: CASSPGQSSYEQYF; CDR3nt: TGTGCCAGCAGTCCGGGACAGAGCTCCTACGAGCAGTACTTC
d_gene: .; len: 15; abundance: .; j_gene: TRBJ2-1; v_gene: TRBV5-4; CDR3aa: CASSLSAGFGNEQFF; CDR3nt: TGTGCCAGCAGCTTGTCCGCGGGGTTCGGCAATGAGCAGTTCTTC
d_gene: TRBD1; len: 14; abundance: .; j_gene: TRBJ1-1; v_gene: TRBV5-1; CDR3aa: CASSGTGGGTEAFF; CDR3nt: TGCGCCAGCAGTGGGACAGGGGGAGGCACTGAAGCTTTCTTT
d_gene: .; len: 14; abundance: .; j_gene: TRBJ2-1; v_gene: TRBV24-1; CDR3aa: CATSDLGQGNEQFF; CDR3nt: TGTGCCACCAGTGATTTGGGTCAGGGCAATGAGCAGTTCTTC
d_gene: .; len: 14; abundance: .; j_gene: TRBJ1-1; v_gene: TRBV15; CDR3aa: CATTLALANTEAFF; CDR3nt: TGTGCCACCACATTGGCCCTAGCAAACACTGAAGCTTTCTTT
d_gene: TRBD1; len: 14; abundance: .; j_gene: TRBJ2-2; v_gene: TRBV10-3; CDR3aa: CACGTGYDTGELFF; CDR3nt: TGTGCCTGCGGGACAGGGTACGACACCGGGGAGCTGTTTTTT
d_gene: .; len: 13; abundance: .; j_gene: TRBJ2-2; v_gene: TRBV28; CDR3aa: CANQEANTGELFF; CDR3nt: TGTGCCAACCAGGAGGCGAACACCGGGGAGCTGTTTTTT
d_gene: TRBD1; len: 13; abundance: .; j_gene: TRBJ2-5; v_gene: TRBV5-5; CDR3aa: CASSQQGQETQYF; CDR3nt: TGTGCCAGCAGCCAACAGGGGCAAGAGACCCAGTACTTC
d_gene: .; len: 11; abundance: once; j_gene: TRBJ1-2; v_gene: TRBV30; CDR3aa: CAWTANYGYTF; CDR3nt: TGTGCCTGGACAGCTAACTATGGCTACACCTTC
d_gene: .; len: 15; abundance: .; j_gene: TRBJ1-1; v_gene: TRBV10-1; CDR3aa: CASSPNGEENTEAFF; CDR3nt: TGCGCCAGCAGTCCCAACGGGGAGGAGAACACTGAAGCTTTCTTT
d_gene: TRBD2; len: 14; abundance: .; j_gene: TRBJ2-5; v_gene: TRBV7-9; CDR3aa: CASSRTSGGQTQYF; CDR3nt: TGTGCCAGCAGCCGGACTAGCGGGGGGCAGACCCAGTACTTC
d_gene: TRBD1; len: 14; abundance: few; j_gene: TRBJ1-2; v_gene: TRBV28; CDR3aa: CASSFDRGIYGYTF; CDR3nt: TGTGCCAGCAGTTTTGACAGGGGGATCTATGGCTACACCTTC
d_gene: TRBD1; len: 13; abundance: .; j_gene: TRBJ2-7; v_gene: TRBV19; CDR3aa: CATSGTGSYEQYF; CDR3nt: TGTGCCACCTCCGGGACAGGGAGTTACGAGCAGTACTTC
d_gene: .; len: 11; abundance: .; j_gene: TRBJ2-3; v_gene: TRBV28; CDR3aa: CAIAGTDTQYF; CDR3nt: TGTGCCATCGCGGGGACAGATACGCAGTATTTT
d_gene: .; len: 13; abundance: .; j_gene: TRBJ2-2; v_gene: TRBV18; CDR3aa: CASSPGLNGELFF; CDR3nt: TGTGCCAGCTCACCTGGACTTAACGGGGAGCTGTTTTTT
d_gene: .; len: 13; abundance: .; j_gene: TRBJ2-5; v_gene: TRBV9; CDR3aa: CASSPQGLETQYF; CDR3nt: TGTGCCAGCAGCCCACAGGGTCTCGAGACCCAGTACTTC
d_gene: .; len: 13; abundance: .; j_gene: TRBJ1-1; v_gene: TRBV5-1; CDR3aa: CASTFPPGTEAFF; CDR3nt: TGCGCCAGCACATTTCCACCGGGCACTGAAGCTTTCTTT
d_gene: .; len: 15; abundance: once; j_gene: TRBJ1-6; v_gene: TRBV28; CDR3aa: CASSASSGAGSPLHF; CDR3nt: TGTGCCAGCAGTGCATCATCAGGGGCAGGGTCACCCCTCCACTTT
d_gene: TRBD1; len: 15; abundance: .; j_gene: TRBJ2-5; v_gene: TRBV28; CDR3aa: CASTDRGEGQETQYF; CDR3nt: TGTGCCAGCACCGACAGGGGTGAAGGCCAAGAGACCCAGTACTTC
d_gene: .; len: 14; abundance: .; j_gene: TRBJ1-2; v_gene: TRBV11-2; CDR3aa: CASSPGVRSYGYTF; CDR3nt: TGTGCCAGCAGCCCGGGGGTCAGGTCCTATGGCTACACCTTC
d_gene: .; len: 21; abundance: .; j_gene: TRBJ2-5; v_gene: TRBV6-7; CDR3aa: CASSYSREGGGPHKLQETQYF; CDR3nt: TGTGCCAGCAGTTACTCGCGGGAAGGCGGGGGCCCTCACAAGCTCCAAGAGACCCAGTACTTC
d_gene: .; len: 13; abundance: .; j_gene: TRBJ2-7; v_gene: TRBV27; CDR3aa: CASRLGAVGEQYF; CDR3nt: TGTGCCAGCAGGTTAGGGGCGGTGGGCGAGCAGTACTTC
d_gene: .; len: 17; abundance: few; j_gene: TRBJ1-2; v_gene: TRBV13; CDR3aa: CASSLGGGPGAVYGYTF; CDR3nt: TGTGCCAGCAGCTTAGGGGGTGGTCCAGGGGCGGTCTATGGCTACACCTTC
d_gene: TRBD2; len: 18; abundance: .; j_gene: TRBJ2-5; v_gene: TRBV3-1/TRBV3-2; CDR3aa: CASTFPLPLAGGQETQYF; CDR3nt: TGTGCCAGCACATTCCCCCTCCCTCTAGCGGGGGGTCAAGAGACCCAGTACTTC
d_gene: TRBD1; len: 14; abundance: once; j_gene: TRBJ1-5; v_gene: TRBV24-1; CDR3aa: CATSGQGSNQPQHF; CDR3nt: TGTGCCACCAGTGGACAGGGGAGCAATCAGCCCCAGCATTTT
d_gene: TRBD2; len: 16; abundance: .; j_gene: TRBJ2-5; v_gene: TRBV11-3; CDR3aa: CASSWGGGAGTETQYF; CDR3nt: TGTGCCAGCAGCTGGGGCGGGGGAGCGGGAACAGAGACCCAGTACTTC
d_gene: TRBD2; len: 15; abundance: once; j_gene: TRBJ2-5; v_gene: TRBV28; CDR3aa: CASSFRASGGETQYF; CDR3nt: TGTGCCAGCAGTTTCAGGGCTAGCGGGGGAGAGACCCAGTACTTC
d_gene: TRBD2; len: 16; abundance: .; j_gene: TRBJ2-5; v_gene: TRBV24-1; CDR3aa: CATSDPKRGGGETQYF; CDR3nt: TGTGCCACCAGTGATCCAAAGCGGGGGGGCGGGGAGACCCAGTACTTC
d_gene: .; len: 15; abundance: .; j_gene: TRBJ2-7; v_gene: TRBV3-1/TRBV3-2; CDR3aa: CASSQDVRRRREQYF; CDR3nt: TGTGCCAGCAGCCAAGATGTTCGGCGGCGACGCGAGCAGTACTTC
d_gene: TRBD2; len: 14; abundance: .; j_gene: TRBJ2-3; v_gene: TRBV15; CDR3aa: CATRNLAESSTQYF; CDR3nt: TGTGCCACCAGAAACCTAGCGGAGAGTTCCACGCAGTATTTT
d_gene: TRBD1; len: 15; abundance: .; j_gene: TRBJ1-4; v_gene: TRBV9; CDR3aa: CASSATGATNEKLFF; CDR3nt: TGTGCCAGCAGCGCCACAGGGGCAACTAATGAAAAACTGTTTTTT
d_gene: TRBD1; len: 16; abundance: .; j_gene: TRBJ1-2; v_gene: TRBV5-4; CDR3aa: CASSSGQGVSNYGYTF; CDR3nt: TGTGCCAGCAGCTCCGGACAGGGGGTGTCTAACTATGGCTACACCTTC
d_gene: TRBD1; len: 14; abundance: .; j_gene: TRBJ1-2; v_gene: TRBV6-4; CDR3aa: CASSPGTGGYGYTF; CDR3nt: TGTGCCAGCAGCCCCGGGACAGGAGGCTATGGCTACACCTTC
d_gene: TRBD1; len: 16; abundance: .; j_gene: TRBJ2-2; v_gene: TRBV18; CDR3aa: CASSSQGTDNTGELFF; CDR3nt: TGTGCCAGCTCAAGTCAAGGGACAGATAACACCGGGGAGCTGTTTTTT
d_gene: TRBD2; len: 15; abundance: .; j_gene: TRBJ2-3; v_gene: TRBV30; CDR3aa: CAWVGTSGRADTQYF; CDR3nt: TGTGCCTGGGTGGGGACTAGCGGGAGGGCAGATACGCAGTATTTT
d_gene: TRBD1; len: 15; abundance: .; j_gene: TRBJ1-5; v_gene: TRBV15; CDR3aa: CATSSGNRGTQPQHF; CDR3nt: TGTGCCACCAGCAGTGGAAACAGGGGGACTCAGCCCCAGCATTTT
d_gene: .; len: 14; abundance: .; j_gene: TRBJ1-2; v_gene: TRBV19; CDR3aa: CASSPGFGVDGYTF; CDR3nt: TGTGCCAGTAGTCCTGGCTTCGGGGTGGATGGCTACACCTTC
d_gene: TRBD1; len: 16; abundance: .; j_gene: TRBJ1-5; v_gene: TRBV4-1; CDR3aa: CASSQVTGARNQPQHF; CDR3nt: TGCGCCAGCAGCCAAGTGACAGGGGCTCGCAATCAGCCCCAGCATTTT
d_gene: .; len: 15; abundance: .; j_gene: TRBJ2-5; v_gene: TRBV6-6; CDR3aa: CASRRSGVGQETQYF; CDR3nt: TGTGCCAGCAGAAGGTCAGGGGTGGGCCAAGAGACCCAGTACTTC
d_gene: .; len: 17; abundance: .; j_gene: TRBJ1-3; v_gene: TRBV30; CDR3aa: CAWSVVRTSSSGNTIYF; CDR3nt: TGTGCCTGGAGTGTGGTTAGGACATCGAGCTCTGGAAACACCATATATTTT
d_gene: .; len: 13; abundance: .; j_gene: TRBJ2-5; v_gene: TRBV9; CDR3aa: CASSPRLAETQYF; CDR3nt: TGTGCCAGCAGCCCCCGGCTAGCGGAGACCCAGTACTTC
d_gene: TRBD1; len: 15; abundance: .; j_gene: TRBJ1-1; v_gene: TRBV5-1; CDR3aa: CASSLVVGGVTEAFF; CDR3nt: TGCGCCAGCAGCTTGGTGGTAGGGGGCGTGACTGAAGCTTTCTTT
d_gene: TRBD2; len: 15; abundance: .; j_gene: TRBJ2-3; v_gene: TRBV10-3; CDR3aa: CAISRGLAGTDTQYF; CDR3nt: TGTGCCATCAGTCGAGGACTAGCAGGCACAGATACGCAGTATTTT
d_gene: .; len: 13; abundance: .; j_gene: TRBJ2-2; v_gene: TRBV7-6; CDR3aa: CASSVRVTGELFF; CDR3nt: TGTGCCAGCAGCGTCCGTGTTACCGGGGAGCTGTTTTTT
d_gene: TRBD1; len: 15; abundance: .; j_gene: TRBJ1-6; v_gene: TRBV5-4; CDR3aa: CASSSTGTVNSPLHF; CDR3nt: TGTGCCAGCAGCTCAACCGGGACAGTCAATTCACCCCTCCACTTT
d_gene: TRBD2; len: 16; abundance: .; j_gene: TRBJ2-5; v_gene: TRBV9; CDR3aa: CASSVTSGHPQETQYF; CDR3nt: TGTGCCAGCAGCGTCACTAGCGGACACCCTCAAGAGACCCAGTACTTC
d_gene: .; len: 16; abundance: .; j_gene: TRBJ1-1; v_gene: TRBV5-5; CDR3aa: CASSLVGVPSNTEAFF; CDR3nt: TGTGCCAGCAGCTTGGTAGGGGTCCCCTCGAACACTGAAGCTTTCTTT
d_gene: TRBD1; len: 14; abundance: .; j_gene: TRBJ2-7; v_gene: TRBV14; CDR3aa: CASRPSWDSYEQYF; CDR3nt: TGTGCCAGCAGACCCTCGTGGGACAGCTACGAGCAGTACTTC
d_gene: .; len: 15; abundance: once; j_gene: TRBJ1-1; v_gene: TRBV19; CDR3aa: CASSMGARSNTEAFF; CDR3nt: TGTGCCAGTAGTATGGGGGCCCGGTCGAACACTGAAGCTTTCTTT
d_gene: .; len: 12; abundance: once; j_gene: TRBJ2-5; v_gene: TRBV12-5; CDR3aa: CASGTRDETQYF; CDR3nt: TGTGCTAGTGGAACCCGCGATGAGACCCAGTACTTC
d_gene: .; len: 12; abundance: once; j_gene: TRBJ2-3; v_gene: TRBV30; CDR3aa: CAWSLTVDTQYF; CDR3nt: TGTGCCTGGAGTTTGACTGTGGATACGCAGTATTTT
d_gene: .; len: 14; abundance: .; j_gene: TRBJ1-4; v_gene: TRBV6-5; CDR3aa: CASSYSNSNEKLFF; CDR3nt: TGTGCCAGCAGTTACTCAAACAGTAATGAAAAACTGTTTTTT
d_gene: .; len: 16; abundance: .; j_gene: TRBJ1-1; v_gene: TRBV28; CDR3aa: CASSFAIAGVGTEAFF; CDR3nt: TGTGCCAGCAGTTTTGCAATTGCGGGGGTAGGGACTGAAGCTTTCTTT